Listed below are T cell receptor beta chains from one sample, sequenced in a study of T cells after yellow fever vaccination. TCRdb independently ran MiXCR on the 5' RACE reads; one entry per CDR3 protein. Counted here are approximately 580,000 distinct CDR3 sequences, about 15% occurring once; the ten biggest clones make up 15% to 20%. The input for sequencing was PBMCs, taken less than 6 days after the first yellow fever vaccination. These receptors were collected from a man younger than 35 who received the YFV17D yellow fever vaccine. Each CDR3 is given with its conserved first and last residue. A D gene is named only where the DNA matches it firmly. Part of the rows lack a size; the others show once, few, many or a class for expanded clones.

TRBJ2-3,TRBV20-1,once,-,TGCAGTGCTAGAAACCCAGGGCCAGATACGCAGTATTTT,CSARNPGPDTQYF
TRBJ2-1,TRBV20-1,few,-,TGCAGTGCTAGCCCATGGGGGAGATCCTACAATGAGCAGTTCTTC,CSASPWGRSYNEQFF
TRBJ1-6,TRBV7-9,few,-,TGTGCCAGCCGGCGAGGCTATAATTCACCCCTCCACTTT,CASRRGYNSPLHF
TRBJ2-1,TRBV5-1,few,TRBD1,TGCGCCAGCAGGTTGACAGGGAGCTCCTACAATGAGCAGTTCTTC,CASRLTGSSYNEQFF
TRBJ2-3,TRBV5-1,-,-,TGCGCCAGCAGCTTGGGTCCAGCAACAACGGGCACAGATACGCAGTATTTT,CASSLGPATTGTDTQYF
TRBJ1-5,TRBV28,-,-,TGTGCCAGCAGTTTTGGGGGCCGGAATCAGCCCCAGCATTTT,CASSFGGRNQPQHF
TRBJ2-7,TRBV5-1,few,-,TGCGCCAGCAGCGTTCAGGGGTCCCCCTACGAGCAGTACTTC,CASSVQGSPYEQYF
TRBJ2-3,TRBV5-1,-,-,TGCGCCAGTGTCGATGGCGGGCTCCCCGTGGATACGCAGTATTTT,CASVDGGLPVDTQYF
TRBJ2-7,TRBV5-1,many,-,TGTGCCAGCAGCTTAGTCAGCTCCTACGAGCAGTACTTC,CASSLVSSYEQYF
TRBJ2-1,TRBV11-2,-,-,TGTGCCAGCAGCTTGGCGGTGGTCTCCGGCTACAATGAGCAGTTCTTC,CASSLAVVSGYNEQFF
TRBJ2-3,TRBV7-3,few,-,TGTGCCAGCAGCTTAAGTGCGGGGGCCCGGACAGATACGCAGTATTTT,CASSLSAGARTDTQYF
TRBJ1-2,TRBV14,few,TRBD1,TGTGCCAGCAGCCATGGACAGGCGCGGGGTGGCTACACCTTC,CASSHGQARGGYTF
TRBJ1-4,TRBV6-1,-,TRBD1,TGTGCCAGCACCAAGGACAGGGCCACTAATGAAAAACTGTTTTTT,CASTKDRATNEKLFF
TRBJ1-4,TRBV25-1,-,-,TGTGCCAGCAGTGATCCCTCCGGGACAGAAAAACTGTTTTTT,CASSDPSGTEKLFF
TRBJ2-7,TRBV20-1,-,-,TGCAGTGCTAGAGGTAGGGGACGTAACTACGAGCAGTACTTC,CSARGRGRNYEQYF
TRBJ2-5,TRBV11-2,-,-,TGTGCCGGCAGCTTAAGGGGGGGAGAGACCCAGTACTTC,CAGSLRGGETQYF
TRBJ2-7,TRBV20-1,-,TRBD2,TGCAGTGCTGGTAGCGGGGGGGCCTTCGGGAACGAGCAGTACTTC,CSAGSGGAFGNEQYF
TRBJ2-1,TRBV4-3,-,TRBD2,TGCGCCAGCAGCCAAGATGGGACTAGCTACAATGAGCAGTTCTTC,CASSQDGTSYNEQFF
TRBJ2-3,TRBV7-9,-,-,TGTGCCAGCAGCTCATATGTCGAGAGGGCCTCGGGAACGCAGTATTTT,CASSSYVERASGTQYF
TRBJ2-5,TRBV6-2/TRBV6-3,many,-,TGTGCCAGCAGTTACTTCAGGAGGGAGACCCAGTACTTC,CASSYFRRETQYF
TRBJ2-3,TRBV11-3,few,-,TGTGCCAGCAGCCCTAACGGGGGATTCACAGATACGCAGTATTTT,CASSPNGGFTDTQYF
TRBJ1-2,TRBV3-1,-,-,TGTGCCAGCAGCAATACAGGGACCTATGGCTACACCTTC,CASSNTGTYGYTF
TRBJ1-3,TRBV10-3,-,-,TGTGCCTCTAAGACGGGACGATCCGAAGGAGCTGGAAACACCATATATTTT,CASKTGRSEGAGNTIYF
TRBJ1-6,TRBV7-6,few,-,TGTGCCAGCAGCTTAGGCGGGACGTACAGTTCACCCCTCCACTTT,CASSLGGTYSSPLHF
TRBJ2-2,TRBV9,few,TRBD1,TGTGCCAGCAGCGTAAGGCCCCGAAACGACAGGGACAACACCGGGGAGCTGTTTTTT,CASSVRPRNDRDNTGELFF
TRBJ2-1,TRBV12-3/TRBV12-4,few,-,TGTGCCAGCAGTTCCCCGACAGGAAACAATGAGCAGTTCTTC,CASSSPTGNNEQFF
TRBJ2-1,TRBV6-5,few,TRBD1,TGTGCCAGCAGTTACGGGGACAGGATAAACAATGAGCAGTTCTTC,CASSYGDRINNEQFF
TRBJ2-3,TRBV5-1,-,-,TGCGCCAGCAGCTTGTATAGGGTCGGGACAGATACGCAGTATTTT,CASSLYRVGTDTQYF
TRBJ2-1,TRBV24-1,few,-,TGTGCCACCAGTGCCGCACTAGTTAGCTCCTACAATGAGCAGTTCTTC,CATSAALVSSYNEQFF
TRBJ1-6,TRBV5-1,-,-,TGCGCCAGCCAGAGCTCCTATAATTCACCCCTCCACTTT,CASQSSYNSPLHF
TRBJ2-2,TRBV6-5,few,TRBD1,TGTGCCAGCAGTTACCGCCAAGGGGGCTACACCGGGGAGCTGTTTTTT,CASSYRQGGYTGELFF
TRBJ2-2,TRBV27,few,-,TGTGCCAGCAGTTTTTCCCCTTCCACGAACACCGGGGAGCTGTTTTTT,CASSFSPSTNTGELFF
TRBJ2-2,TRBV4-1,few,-,TGCGCCAGCAGCCAAGAACTACTCCCCACCGGGGAGCTGTTTTTT,CASSQELLPTGELFF
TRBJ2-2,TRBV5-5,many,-,TGTGCCAGCAGCTTGCTCAAATCCACCGGGGAGCTGTTTTTT,CASSLLKSTGELFF
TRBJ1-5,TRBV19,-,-,TGTGCCAGTAGTATAGATATTGGGGGGGATCAGCCCCAGCATTTT,CASSIDIGGDQPQHF
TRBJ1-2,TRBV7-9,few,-,TGTGCCAGCAGCTTAGTGGGACACGGAGCCTATGGCTACACCTTC,CASSLVGHGAYGYTF
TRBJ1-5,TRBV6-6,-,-,TGTGCCAGCAGTCAGCCCCTGCGGCCCCAGCATTTT,CASSQPLRPQHF
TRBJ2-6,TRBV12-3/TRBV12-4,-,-,TGTGCCAGCAGTTTCGGGCTCATTAGCTCTGGGGCCAACGTCCTGACTTTC,CASSFGLISSGANVLTF
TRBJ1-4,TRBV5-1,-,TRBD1,TGCGCCAGCAGCTTGGACGGACAGGGGAGCTCGCTGTTTTTT,CASSLDGQGSSLFF
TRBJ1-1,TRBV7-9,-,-,TGTGCCGGCAGGGGTTTTGACGTGAACACTGAAGCTTTCTTT,CAGRGFDVNTEAFF
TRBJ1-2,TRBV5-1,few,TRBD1,TGCGCCAGCAGCTTGGCCGGGACAGGGGATGGCTACACCTTC,CASSLAGTGDGYTF